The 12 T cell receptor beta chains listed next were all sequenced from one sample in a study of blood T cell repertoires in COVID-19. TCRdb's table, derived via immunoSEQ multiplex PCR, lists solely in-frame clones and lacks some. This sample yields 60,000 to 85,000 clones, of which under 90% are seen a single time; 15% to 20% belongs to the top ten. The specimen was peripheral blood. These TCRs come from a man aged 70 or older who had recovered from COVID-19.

CDR3 loop: CSVSTSGGEETQYF. The CDR3 region has the DNA TGCAGCGTCTCGACTAGCGGGGGGGAAGAGACCCAGTACTTC. The chain carries TRBV29-1 and TRBJ2-5, with TRBD2 identical over 14 bases. The CDR3 covers 14 residues. The V gene's germline CDR1 is SQVTM and CDR2 ANQGSEA. Unmatched junction bases numbered 3, after V lost 6 bases and J lost 3 bases.

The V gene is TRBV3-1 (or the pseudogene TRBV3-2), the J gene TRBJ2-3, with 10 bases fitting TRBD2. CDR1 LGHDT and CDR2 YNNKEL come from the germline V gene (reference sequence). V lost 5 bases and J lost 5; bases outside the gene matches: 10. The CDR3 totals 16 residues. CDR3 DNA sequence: TGTGCCAGCAGCTCACTAGCGGGGTGGTTGGGAGATACGCAGTATTTT. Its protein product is CASSSLAGWLGDTQYF.

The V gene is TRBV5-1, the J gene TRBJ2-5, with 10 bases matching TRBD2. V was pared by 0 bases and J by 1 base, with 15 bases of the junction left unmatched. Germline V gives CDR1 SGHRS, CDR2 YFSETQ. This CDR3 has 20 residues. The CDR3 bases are TGCGCCAGCAGCTTGGCAGGAGGGGTTATTAGCGGGAGGATCCAAGAGACCCAGTACTTC. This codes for CASSLAGGVISGRIQETQYF.

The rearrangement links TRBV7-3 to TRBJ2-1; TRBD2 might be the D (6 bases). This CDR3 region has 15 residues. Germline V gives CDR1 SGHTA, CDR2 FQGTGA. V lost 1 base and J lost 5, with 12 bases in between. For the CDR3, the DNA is TGTGCCAGCAGCTTAAGGGCGGGGCGAAACAATGAGCAGTTCTTC. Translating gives CASSLRAGRNNEQFF. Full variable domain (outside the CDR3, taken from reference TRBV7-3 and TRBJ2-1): GAGVSQTPSNKVTEKGKYVELRCDPISGHTALYWYRQSLGQGPEFLIYFQGTGAADDSGLPNDRFFAVRPEGSVSTLKIQRTERGDSAVYLCASSLRAGRNNEQFFGPGTRLTVL.

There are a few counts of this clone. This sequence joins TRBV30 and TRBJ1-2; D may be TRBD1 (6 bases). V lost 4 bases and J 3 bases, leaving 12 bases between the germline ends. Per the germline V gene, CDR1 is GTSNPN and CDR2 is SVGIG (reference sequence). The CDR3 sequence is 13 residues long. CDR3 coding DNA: TGTGCCTGGAACGGGGGGCTAGACTATGGCTACACCTTC. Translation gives CAWNGGLDYGYTF.

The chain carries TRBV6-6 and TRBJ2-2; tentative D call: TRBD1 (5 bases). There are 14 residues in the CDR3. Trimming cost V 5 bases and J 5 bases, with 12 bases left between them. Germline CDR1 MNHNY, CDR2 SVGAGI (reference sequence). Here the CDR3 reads CASSRRGGTGELFF. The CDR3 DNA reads TGTGCCAGCAGTCGTAGGGGTGGGACCGGGGAGCTGTTTTTT.

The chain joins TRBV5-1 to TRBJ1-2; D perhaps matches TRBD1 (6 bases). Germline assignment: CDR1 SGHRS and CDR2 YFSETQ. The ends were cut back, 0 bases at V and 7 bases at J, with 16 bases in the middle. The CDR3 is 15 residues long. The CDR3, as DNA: TGCGCCAGCAGCTTGGAACCAACAGGGTTAGGTGGCTACACCTTC. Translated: CASSLEPTGLGGYTF.

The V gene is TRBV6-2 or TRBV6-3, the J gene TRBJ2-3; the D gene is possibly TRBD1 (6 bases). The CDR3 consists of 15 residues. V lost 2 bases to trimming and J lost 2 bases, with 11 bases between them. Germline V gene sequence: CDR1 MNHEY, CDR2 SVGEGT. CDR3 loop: CASSYLGQATDTQYF. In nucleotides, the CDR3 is TGTGCCAGCAGTTACCTGGGACAAGCCACAGATACGCAGTATTTT.

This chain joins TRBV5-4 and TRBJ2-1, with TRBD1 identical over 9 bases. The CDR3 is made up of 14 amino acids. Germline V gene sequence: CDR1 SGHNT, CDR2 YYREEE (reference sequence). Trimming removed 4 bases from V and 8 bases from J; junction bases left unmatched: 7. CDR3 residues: CASSQITGGDEQFF. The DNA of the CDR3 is TGTGCCAGCAGCCAAATCACAGGGGGCGATGAGCAGTTCTTC.

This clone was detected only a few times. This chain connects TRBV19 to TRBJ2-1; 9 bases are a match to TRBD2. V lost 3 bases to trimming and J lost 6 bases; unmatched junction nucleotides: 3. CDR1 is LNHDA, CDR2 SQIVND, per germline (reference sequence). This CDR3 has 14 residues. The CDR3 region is CASSIGTSFNEQFF. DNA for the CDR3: TGTGCCAGTAGTATCGGGACTAGCTTCAATGAGCAGTTCTTC.

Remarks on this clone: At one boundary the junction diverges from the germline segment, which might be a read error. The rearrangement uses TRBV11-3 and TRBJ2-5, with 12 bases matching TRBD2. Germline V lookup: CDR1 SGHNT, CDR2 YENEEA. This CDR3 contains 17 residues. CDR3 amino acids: CASSLETSGGWGETQYF. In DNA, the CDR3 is TGTGCCAGCAGCCTAGAGACTAGCGGGGGTTGGGGAGAGACCCAGTACTTC.

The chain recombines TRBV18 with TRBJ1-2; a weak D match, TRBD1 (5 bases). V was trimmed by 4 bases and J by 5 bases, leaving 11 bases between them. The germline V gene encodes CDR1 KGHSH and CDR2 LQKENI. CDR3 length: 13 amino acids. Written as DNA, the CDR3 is TGTGCCAGCTCACTAGACAGAACTTATGGCTACACCTTC. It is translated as CASSLDRTYGYTF.